This passage covers 6 T cell receptor beta chains from one sample sequenced in a study of T cells in Graves' hyperthyroidism and ophthalmopathy. It was RNA transcripts that yielded the amplified TCR beta CDR3 regions. The TCR CDR3 was amplified in a first-round RT-PCR using the HTBI primer set. TCRdb passed the multiplex PCR reads through MiXCR, listing each CDR3 protein once. The profile shows some 490,000 distinct CDR3 sequences, around a fifth of them singletons. Sequences were obtained from blood. These receptor sequences come from a woman in her seventies with Graves' ophthalmopathy.

There are a few counts of this clonotype. The rearrangement links TRBV7-9 to TRBJ2-2; D might be TRBD1 (5 bases). Germline V gives CDR1 SEHNR, CDR2 FQNEAQ (reference sequence). The V gene lost 4 bases and the J gene lost 5 bases, with 11 bases spanning the gap. This CDR3 comprises 14 residues. The CDR3 sequence is CASSYQGQTGELFF. The DNA of the CDR3 is TGTGCCAGCAGCTACCAGGGCCAGACCGGGGAGCTGTTTTTT.

This clonotype was recorded at least ten times. The CDR3 sequence is CASSWGQAYEQYF. Written as DNA, the CDR3 is TGTGCCAGCAGTTGGGGTCAGGCCTACGAGCAGTACTTC. The chain is built from TRBV27 and TRBJ2-7, with D uncertain. Trimming cost V 4 bases and J 2 bases, with 9 bases left between them. This CDR3 is 13 amino acids long. Looked up from germline, CDR1 is MNHEY and CDR2 is SMNVEV (reference sequence).

This clonotype came up many times. The CDR3 reads CASSVDRGAEAFF. DNA of the CDR3: TGCGCCAGCAGTGTCGACAGGGGGGCTGAAGCTTTCTTT. The chain links TRBV10-2 to TRBJ1-1, with 9 positions matching TRBD1. CDR3 length: 13 residues. Germline CDR1 reads WSHSY; CDR2 reads SAAADI. V lost 4 bases and J lost 6; bases outside the gene matches: 3.

Worth noting for this clonotype: A much larger clonotype is one base distant, so this may be a read error. The chain couples TRBV3-1 to TRBJ2-4; 8 nucleotides agree with TRBD1. The CDR3 length is 14 residues. Per the germline V gene, CDR1 is LGHDT and CDR2 is YNNKEL (reference sequence). The J segment lost 4 bases and the V segment lost 7 bases, leaving 6 bases of the junction unmatched. CDR3 in amino acids: CASNLTGAKNIQYF. CDR3 in DNA: TGTGCCAGCAACCTGACAGGGGCGAAAAACATTCAGTACTTC.

J is TRBJ2-7 and V is TRBV18, with D hard to call. This CDR3 is 13 amino acids long. Germline V lookup: CDR1 KGHSH, CDR2 LQKENI. V lost 2 bases, J lost 4 bases, and 9 bases lay in between. Written as DNA, the CDR3 is TGTGCCAGCTCACCAGAGGCCGGGTACGAGCAGTACTTC. Protein product: CASSPEAGYEQYF. Using reference TRBV18 and TRBJ2-7 for the parts outside the CDR3, the full variable domain is NAGVMQNPRHLVRRRGQEARLRCSPMKGHSHVYWYRQLPEEGLKFMVYLQKENIIDESGMPKERFSAEFPKEGPSILRIQQVVRGDSAAYFCASSPEAGYEQYFGPGTRLTVT.

This clonotype came up many times. V is TRBV2 and J is TRBJ2-2; no firm D call. The CDR3 loop spans 13 amino acids. Trimming pared 7 bases from V and 2 bases from J, leaving 8 bases between. Germline V gene lookup returns CDR1 SNHLY and CDR2 FYNNEI. CDR3 bases: TGTGCCAGCACCCTAGTAAACACCGGGGAGCTGTTTTTT. Encoded protein: CASTLVNTGELFF.